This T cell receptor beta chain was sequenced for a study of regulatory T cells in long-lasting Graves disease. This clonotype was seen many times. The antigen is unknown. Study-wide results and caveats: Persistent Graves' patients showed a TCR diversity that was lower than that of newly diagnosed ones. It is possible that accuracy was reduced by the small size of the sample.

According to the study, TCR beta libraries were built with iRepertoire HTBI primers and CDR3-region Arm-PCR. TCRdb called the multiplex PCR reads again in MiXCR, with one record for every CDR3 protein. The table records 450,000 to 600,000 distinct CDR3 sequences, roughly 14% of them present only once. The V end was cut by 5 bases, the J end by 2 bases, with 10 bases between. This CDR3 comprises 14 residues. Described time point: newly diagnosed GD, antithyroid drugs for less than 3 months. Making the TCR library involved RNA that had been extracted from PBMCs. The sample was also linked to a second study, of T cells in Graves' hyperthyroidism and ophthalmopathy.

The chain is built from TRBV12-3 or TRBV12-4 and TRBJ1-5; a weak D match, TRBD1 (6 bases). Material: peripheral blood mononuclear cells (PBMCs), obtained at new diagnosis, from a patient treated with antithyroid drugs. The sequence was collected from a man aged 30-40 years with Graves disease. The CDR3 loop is CASSPRTGNQPQHF. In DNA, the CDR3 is TGTGCCAGCAGTCCCCGGACAGGCAATCAGCCCCAGCATTTT.